This TCR beta chain was captured in a study of T cell changes during pregnancy in multiple sclerosis. The CDR3 consists of 16 residues. Deletions cut 0 bases from V and 4 bases from J, with 11 bases between. Germline V gene data show CDR1 as SGHRS and CDR2 as YFSETQ. Assay: immunoSEQ multiplex PCR; the TCRdb copy retains only in-frame clones and omits some. This table holds 28,000 or so clones, roughly 86% found once. Sequenced here: CD8+ T cells from peripheral blood mononuclear cells, sampled in the second trimester of pregnancy. The receptor's source is a female donor with multiple sclerosis, enrolled in a pregnancy study. V is TRBV5-1 and J is TRBJ1-6; a possible D gene is TRBD1 (6 bases). The DNA for the CDR3 is TGCGCCAGCAGCTTGGGGACAGACGAATATAATTCACCCCTCCACTTT. This encodes CASSLGTDEYNSPLHF.